Below are 22 T cell receptor beta chains sequenced from a single sample in a study of blood T cell repertoires in COVID-19. Data came from immunoSEQ multiplex PCR; TCRdb stores just in-frame clones and leaves some out. The table has 350,000 to 450,000 clones, 85% to 90% seen once; the top ten hold approximately 2.9%. The specimen was peripheral blood. The source is a human donor in a cohort sampled during active COVID-19.

The chain is built from TRBV7-3 and TRBJ2-3; D is uncertain. This CDR3 contains 16 residues. Between the trimmed V and J ends, which lost 3 bases and 1 base, there was a span of 14 bases. The germline gives CDR1 SGHTA, CDR2 FQGTGA. The CDR3 loop is CASSLPSERGTDTQYF. In DNA, the CDR3 is TGTGCCAGCAGCTTGCCGTCCGAACGGGGCACAGATACGCAGTATTTT.

The rearrangement links TRBV5-1 to TRBJ2-7; TRBD1 aligns across 7 bases. Germline V lookup: CDR1 SGHRS, CDR2 YFSETQ. The CDR3 length is 16 residues. V shed 3 bases and J 2 bases; nucleotides not matched to a gene: 11. Written as DNA, the CDR3 is TGCGCCAGCAGCTACCACCCCGGGACAGCAACCTACGAGCAGTACTTC. Its translation: CASSYHPGTATYEQYF.

This chain uses TRBV20-1 with TRBJ2-5; D is unresolved. The V gene lost 3 bases and the J gene lost 1 base, with 9 bases spanning the gap. Germline values: CDR1 DFQATT, CDR2 SNEGSKA (reference sequence). The CDR3 contains 13 residues. Here the CDR3 DNA reads TGCAGTGCTAGTGCCTCCCTCCAAGAGACCCAGTACTTC. Translating it yields CSASASLQETQYF.

V usage is TRBV24-1 and J usage is TRBJ2-3; TRBD2 aligns across 8 bases. The ends lost 1 base at V and 1 base at J; junction bases unmatched: 9. Germline V CDR1 and CDR2: KGHDR, SFDVKD. The CDR3 runs 18 residues. CDR3 coding DNA: TGTGCCACCAGTGATTTTACTAGCGGAAGTCTGCGCACAGATACGCAGTATTTT. Protein sequence: CATSDFTSGSLRTDTQYF.

V gene TRBV21-1 combines with J gene TRBJ2-7; the listed D gene, TRBD1, was not tested against the DNA. TRBV21-1 is tagged as a pseudogene. This CDR3 spans 12 amino acids. Here the CDR3 reads CASSGPTYEQYF. The CDR3 DNA reads TGTGCCAGCAGCGGCCCGACCTACGAGCAGTACTTC.

The chain combines TRBV2 with TRBJ2-2; D is possibly TRBD2 (5 bases). The CDR3 has 13 residues. Germline-derived CDR1 and CDR2 are SNHLY and FYNNEI. V was clipped by 3 bases and J by 5 bases, with 7 bases between them. The CDR3 is CASSERETGELFF. The CDR3 nucleotides are TGTGCCAGCAGTGAGAGGGAGACCGGGGAGCTGTTTTTT.

V is TRBV3-1 (or the pseudogene TRBV3-2) and J is TRBJ1-1; 11 bases are a match to TRBD1. CDR1 LGHDT and CDR2 YNNKEL come from the germline V gene (reference sequence). The CDR3 contains 13 residues. V dropped 1 base and J dropped 11; count of bases not matched to a gene: 3. The CDR3 bases are TGTGCCAGCAGCCAAGGGACAGGGGGCTTGGCTTTCTTT. Amino acid sequence: CASSQGTGGLAFF.

This chain uses TRBV5-4 with TRBJ1-1; TRBD1 matches at 8 bases. CDR1 and CDR2 (germline): SGHNT, YYREEE (reference sequence). Trimming took 6 bases from V and 4 from J; bases not matched to a gene: 11. The CDR3 is 15 amino acids. In DNA, the CDR3 is TGTGCCAGCACCCCCCGGACAGGGTCGGGCACTGAAGCTTTCTTT. It codes for CASTPRTGSGTEAFF.

The rearrangement uses TRBV19 and TRBJ2-1; 8 bases line up with TRBD2. Germline values: CDR1 LNHDA, CDR2 SQIVND (reference sequence). This CDR3 spans 14 amino acids. V shed 1 base and J 8 bases; nucleotides not matched to a gene: 4. CDR3: CASSIAGGLDEQFF. CDR3 DNA sequence: TGTGCCAGTAGTATAGCGGGGGGGCTCGATGAGCAGTTCTTC.

This clone has ten or more counts. This rearrangement joins TRBV2 to TRBJ1-1; D gene ambiguous. Trimming stripped 6 bases from V and 1 base from J, with 12 bases between. Germline V gene sequence: CDR1 SNHLY, CDR2 FYNNEI. This CDR3 has 14 residues. CDR3 bases: TGTGCCAGCAGAGGTATCGCGGAGAACACTGAAGCTTTCTTT. It translates to CASRGIAENTEAFF.

The chain joins TRBV7-9 to TRBJ2-4; D gene uncertain. V was cut by 2 bases and J by 4 bases, with 9 bases left in between. There are 14 residues in the CDR3. The germline V gene encodes CDR1 SEHNR and CDR2 FQNEAQ (reference sequence). The DNA of the CDR3 is TGTGCCAGCAGCTTATTTTCCAGTAAAAACATTCAGTACTTC. As protein: CASSLFSSKNIQYF.

The chain employs TRBV23-1 and TRBJ2-5, with 10 nucleotides matching TRBD1. TRBV23-1 is annotated as an ORF whose role is uncertain. The ends lost 4 bases at V and 3 bases at J; junction bases unmatched: 5. The CDR3 runs 15 residues. CDR3 DNA: TGCGCCAGCAGTCGATGGGGACAGGGGAAAGAGACCCAGTACTTC. Encoded protein: CASSRWGQGKETQYF.

The chain couples TRBV7-8 to TRBJ2-1; 12 bases map to TRBD2. V was clipped by 7 bases and J by 9 bases; unmatched bases: 10. The germline gives CDR1 SGHVS, CDR2 FQNEAQ. This CDR3 is built from 15 residues. The chain's CDR3 is CASILGGTSGREQFF. CDR3 nucleotide sequence: TGTGCCAGCATCCTCGGGGGGACTAGCGGGCGTGAGCAGTTCTTC.

The chain employs TRBV6-1 and TRBJ2-4; 8 nucleotides line up with TRBD2. V lost 2 bases, J lost 6 bases, and 12 bases stayed unmatched. The CDR3 has 17 residues. Germline V gene lookup returns CDR1 MNHNS and CDR2 SASEGT. CDR3 DNA sequence: TGTGCCAGCAGTGAAAGTGGTAGCGGGGCTGTGCGAAACATTCAGTACTTC. As protein: CASSESGSGAVRNIQYF.

This chain connects TRBV30 to TRBJ2-3, with 7 bases matching TRBD1. Germline loops: CDR1 GTSNPN, CDR2 SVGIG (reference sequence). The junction had 14 bases not matched to a gene; V was cut back by 2 bases and J by 0 bases. The CDR3 spans 18 residues. The CDR3 DNA sequence: TGTGCCTGGAGTCTAGGGACAGTACCCGGTTTTAGCACAGATACGCAGTATTTT. Translating it yields CAWSLGTVPGFSTDTQYF.

The chain links TRBV5-1 to TRBJ2-3; TRBD2 might be the D (6 bases). Germline assignment: CDR1 SGHRS and CDR2 YFSETQ. Trimming took 4 bases from V and 5 from J, leaving 20 bases between them. The CDR3 length is 16 residues. Here the CDR3 DNA reads TGCGCCAGCAGCCCCTACGACGGGGGAGTGGGAGATACGCAGTATTTT. It translates to CASSPYDGGVGDTQYF. Together with reference TRBV5-1 and TRBJ2-3, the CDR3 gives the full variable domain: KAGVTQTPRYLIKTRGQQVTLSCSPISGHRSVSWYQQTPGQGLQFLFEYFSETQRNKGNFPGRFSGRQFSNSRSEMNVSTLELGDSALYLCASSPYDGGVGDTQYFGPGTRLTVL.

This chain connects TRBV18 to TRBJ2-6, with a weak D call TRBD2 (5 bases). Germline V CDR1 and CDR2: KGHSH, LQKENI. The CDR3 spans 15 residues. Trimming stripped 3 bases from V and 0 bases from J, with 6 bases between. The chain's CDR3 is CASSPRASGANVLTF. DNA for the CDR3: TGTGCCAGCTCACCGCGGGCCTCTGGGGCCAACGTCCTGACTTTC.

V and J are TRBV30 and TRBJ1-4; D gene uncertain. Germline CDR1 GTSNPN, CDR2 SVGIG (reference sequence). The ends were cut back, 1 base at V and 3 bases at J, with 12 bases in the middle. The CDR3 consists of 15 residues. DNA for the CDR3: TGTGCCTGGAGTGAATTGGGCGTAGCTAATGAAAAACTGTTTTTT. Translation gives CAWSELGVANEKLFF.

The chain combines TRBV6-5 with TRBJ2-3; 8 positions agree with TRBD1. Germline assignment: CDR1 MNHEY and CDR2 SVGAGI. The CDR3 has 13 amino acids. J lost 3 bases, V lost 5 bases, and 1 base had no gene match. The CDR3 DNA reads TGTGCCAGCAGTCGGACAGGGACAGATACGCAGTATTTT. It translates to CASSRTGTDTQYF.

Here the CDR3 DNA reads TGTGCCAGCAGAGACAGCTATAATGAAAAACTGTTTTTT. Protein sequence: CASRDSYNEKLFF. The chain is built from TRBV12-3 or TRBV12-4 and TRBJ1-4, with a possible D match to TRBD1 (5 bases). Deletions cut 6 bases from V and 4 bases from J, with 9 bases between. This CDR3 region has 13 residues.

The V call is TRBV14, the J call TRBJ1-2; the D gene is possibly TRBD1 (5 bases). With 2 bases removed from V and 3 bases from J, the gap between germline ends came to 7 bases. The CDR3 has 13 amino acids. The V gene's germline CDR1 is SGHDN and CDR2 FVKESK. Here the CDR3 reads CASSQQTDYGYTF. DNA of the CDR3: TGTGCCAGCAGCCAACAGACAGACTATGGCTACACCTTC.

This CDR3 reads CSGQQGAKSDYGYTF. The CDR3 region has the DNA TGCAGCGGGCAACAGGGGGCCAAGTCTGACTATGGCTACACCTTC. The chain has TRBV29-1 and TRBJ1-2; 9 bases fit TRBD1. Per germline, CDR1 SQVTM and CDR2 ANQGSEA. The length of the CDR3 is 15 residues. V lost 7 bases, J lost 3 bases, and 12 bases stayed unmatched. Full variable domain (rest looked up from reference TRBV29-1 and TRBJ1-2): SAVISQKPSRDICQRGTSLTIQCQVDSQVTMMFWYRQQPGQSLTLIATANQGSEATYESGFVIDKFPISRPNLTFSTLTVSNMSPEDSSIYLCSGQQGAKSDYGYTFGSGTRLTVV.